The 2 T cell receptor beta chains reported below all come from one sample, sequenced in a study of blood T cell repertoires in COVID-19. Data came from immunoSEQ multiplex PCR; TCRdb stores just in-frame clones and leaves some out. Counted here are 250,000 or so clones, about 86% occurring once; the ten biggest clones make up roughly 1.8%. Sequenced: peripheral blood. The source of these receptors is a man under 40 with active or convalescent COVID-19.

This chain uses TRBV5-1 with TRBJ2-3; 8 bases match TRBD2. Germline CDR1 is SGHRS and CDR2 is YFSETQ. The ends lost 0 bases at V and 4 bases at J; junction bases unmatched: 7. The CDR3 extends over 16 amino acids. CDR3 sequence: CASSLGLRGAADTQYF. The CDR3 DNA reads as TGCGCCAGCAGCTTGGGCTTGCGGGGGGCGGCAGATACGCAGTATTTT.

The rearrangement joins TRBV6-5 to TRBJ1-2, with 7 bases matching TRBD1. The CDR3 covers 13 residues. CDR1 is MNHEY, CDR2 SVGAGI, per germline. The ends lost 4 bases at V and 3 bases at J; junction bases unmatched: 2. As DNA, the CDR3 is TGTGCCAGCAGTTCGGGACAGTACTATGGCTACACCTTC. It specifies CASSSGQYYGYTF.